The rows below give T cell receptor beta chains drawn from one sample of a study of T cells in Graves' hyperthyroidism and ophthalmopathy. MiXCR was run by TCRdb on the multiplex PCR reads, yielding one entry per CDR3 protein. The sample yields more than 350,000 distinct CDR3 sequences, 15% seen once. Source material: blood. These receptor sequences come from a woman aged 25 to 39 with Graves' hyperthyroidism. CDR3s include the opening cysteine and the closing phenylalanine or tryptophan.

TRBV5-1,CASSSRTSGRNTGELFF
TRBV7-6,CASSSGQGAGEQYF
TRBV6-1,CASSNSGGEPGELFF
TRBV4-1,CASSQTPNRGADTQYF
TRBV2,CASRARDRNYGYTF
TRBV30,CAWGDRATEAFF
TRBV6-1,CASMYYSGSPDTQYF
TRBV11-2,CASSLGGTGGTDAFF
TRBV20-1,CSALGPKGEKLFF
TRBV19,CASSPLVSVGTEAFF
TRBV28,CASSPPSGGGGANVLTF
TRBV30,CAWGQIIYEEQYF
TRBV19,CASSLPGQIYEQYF
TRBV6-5,CASSYSTYRTETQYF
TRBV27,CASSLYVGDGYTF
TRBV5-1,CASSLVTGGENSPLHF
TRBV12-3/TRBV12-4,CASSFMNSPLHF
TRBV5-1,CASSETSGEQFF
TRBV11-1,CASSSPNRGGGEQFF
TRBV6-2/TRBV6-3,CASSYGTDQETQYF
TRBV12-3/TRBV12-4,CASSLAGGLGELFF
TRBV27,CASASVSKGRRPGEKLFF
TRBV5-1,CASGSGTDTDTQYF
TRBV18,CASSLAGTSGAYEQYF
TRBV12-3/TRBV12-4,CASSSATSGRAGETQYF
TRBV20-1,CSARRSLGREYEQYF
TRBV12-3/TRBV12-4,CASTTRGFGEAFF
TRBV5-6,CASSLTGLESPLHF
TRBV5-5,CASSLIGRNTEAFF
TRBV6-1,CASSEALSAWGDTGELFF
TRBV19,CASSPPPGQLYEQYF
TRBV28,CASMGPPGGGYTF
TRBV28,CASTLVGGAYEQYF
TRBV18,CASSPLRADTQYF
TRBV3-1,CASSQDRLAGGLATQYF
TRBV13,CASSLVGLAGIGTYNEQFF
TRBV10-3,CAISSRPDTGELFF
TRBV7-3,CASSGSSGKNTGELFF
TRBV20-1,CSVQWDPPNEQFF
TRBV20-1,CSAKGGVHEQYF
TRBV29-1,CSVVALAGYWGNEQFF
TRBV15,CATSAPGRPVTSYNEQFF
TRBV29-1,CSVEGGTPGDFEKLFF
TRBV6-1,CASSIRTYDYEQYF
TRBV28,CASDTGGPYNEQFF
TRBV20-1,CSAWGRGLRDTQYF
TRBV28,CASAKARRFEQYF
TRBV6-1,CASSLGQISNQPQHF
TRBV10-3,CAISPRRGLTEAFF
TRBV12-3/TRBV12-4,CASSPEAQPRQFF
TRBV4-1,CASSRPHAGAGNTIYF
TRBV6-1,CASSLDREKLFF
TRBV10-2,CASMGLAGAQYEQYF
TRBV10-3,CAISDGGSRTSYEQYF
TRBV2,CASSLRALVLNSNQPQHF
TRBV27,CASSIRTGAYYGYTF
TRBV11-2,CASSLGASDIYEQYF
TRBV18,CASSPLTGGNEQYF
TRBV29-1,CSVEGSSGILSYNEQFF
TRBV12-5,CASGSPEAGPGTEAFF